There are a few counts of the clone carrying this T cell receptor beta chain. To make TCR beta libraries, researchers used iRepertoire HTBI primers and Arm-PCR of CDR3 regions. Each CDR3 protein is one row after TCRdb ran MiXCR on the multiplex PCR reads. The sample records approximately 540,000 distinct CDR3 sequences, 12% being singletons. V was trimmed by 4 bases and J by 1 base, leaving 10 bases between them. From germline, CDR1 is SEHNR and CDR2 FQNEAQ (reference sequence). The CDR3 is 14 residues long. This specimen belongs to a study of regulatory T cells in long-lasting Graves disease. Time point indicated: newly diagnosed GD, antithyroid drugs for less than 3 months. RNA extracted from PBMCs served as the sequencing template. The data also belong to a second study, concerning T cells in Graves' hyperthyroidism and ophthalmopathy.

The clonotype was recovered from a woman aged 25 to 39 with Graves disease. The rearrangement uses TRBV7-9 and TRBJ2-5; no definite D call. The sequenced sample was peripheral blood mononuclear cells (PBMCs), obtained at new diagnosis, from a patient treated with antithyroid drugs. CDR3 sequence reads: CASSSKSPQETQYF. The CDR3 nucleotides read TGTGCCAGCAGCTCAAAGAGCCCCCAAGAGACCCAGTACTTC.